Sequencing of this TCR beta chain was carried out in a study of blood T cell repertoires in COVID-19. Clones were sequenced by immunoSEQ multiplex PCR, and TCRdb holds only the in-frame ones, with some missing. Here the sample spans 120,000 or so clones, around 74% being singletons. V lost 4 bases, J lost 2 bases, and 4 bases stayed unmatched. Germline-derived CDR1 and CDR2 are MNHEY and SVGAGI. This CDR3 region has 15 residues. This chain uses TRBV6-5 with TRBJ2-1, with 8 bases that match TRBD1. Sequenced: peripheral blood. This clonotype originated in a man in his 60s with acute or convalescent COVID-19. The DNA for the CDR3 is TGTGCCAGCAGTTTGCAGGGGGCTACCTACAATGAGCAGTTCTTC. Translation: CASSLQGATYNEQFF.